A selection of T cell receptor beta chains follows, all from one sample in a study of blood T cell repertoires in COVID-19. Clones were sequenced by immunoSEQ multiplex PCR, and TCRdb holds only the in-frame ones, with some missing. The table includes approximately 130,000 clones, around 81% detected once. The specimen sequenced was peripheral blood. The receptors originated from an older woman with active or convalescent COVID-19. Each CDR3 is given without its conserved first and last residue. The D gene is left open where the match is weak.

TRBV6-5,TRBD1,ASGQGVQETQY
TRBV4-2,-,ASSQENFYTDTQY
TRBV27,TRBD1,ASSSTGVDQPQH
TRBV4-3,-,ASSQRSGGLFQETQY
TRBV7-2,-,ASSLRAGSYNEQF
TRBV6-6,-,ASSSAGNQPQH
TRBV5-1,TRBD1,ASSSDGQGYDEQF
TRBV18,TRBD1,ASSPTGVQETQY
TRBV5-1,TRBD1,ASSDGTGIRNEQF
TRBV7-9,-,ASTGSRVNTGELF
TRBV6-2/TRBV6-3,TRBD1,ASSSPGGGANVLT
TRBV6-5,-,ASSPGWGTETQY
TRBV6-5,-,ASSRGGDYGYT
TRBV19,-,ASSIEGRATGELF
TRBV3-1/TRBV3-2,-,ASSQDGLKKETQY
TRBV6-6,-,ASSYGQGREAF
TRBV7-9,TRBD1,ASSLAQGTGSNEKLF